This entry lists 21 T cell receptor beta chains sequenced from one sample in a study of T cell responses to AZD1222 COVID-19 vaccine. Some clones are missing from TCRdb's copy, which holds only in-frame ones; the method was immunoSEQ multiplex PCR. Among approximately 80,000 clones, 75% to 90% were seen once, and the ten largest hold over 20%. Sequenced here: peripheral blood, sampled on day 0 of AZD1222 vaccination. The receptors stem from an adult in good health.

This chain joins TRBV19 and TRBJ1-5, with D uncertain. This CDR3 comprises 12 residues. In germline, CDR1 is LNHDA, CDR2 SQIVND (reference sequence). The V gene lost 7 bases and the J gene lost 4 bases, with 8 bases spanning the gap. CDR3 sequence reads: CASMGWNQPQHF. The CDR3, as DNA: TGTGCCAGTATGGGGTGGAATCAGCCCCAGCATTTT.

DNA for the CDR3: TGTGCCAGCAGTGAAACTGCCCCAGGGGGGAATTCACCCCTCCACTTT. Residues: CASSETAPGGNSPLHF. J is TRBJ1-6 and V is TRBV6-1, with 7 nucleotides matching TRBD1. The CDR3 spans 16 residues. V was clipped by 2 bases and J by 7 bases; unmatched bases: 8. Germline V CDR1 and CDR2: MNHNS, SASEGT.

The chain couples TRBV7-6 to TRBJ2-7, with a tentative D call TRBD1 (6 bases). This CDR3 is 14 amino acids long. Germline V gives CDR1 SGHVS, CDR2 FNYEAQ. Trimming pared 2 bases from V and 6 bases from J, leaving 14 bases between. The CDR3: CASSLKGDGSEQYF. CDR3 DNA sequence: TGTGCCAGCAGCTTAAAGGGGGATGGGAGCGAGCAGTACTTC. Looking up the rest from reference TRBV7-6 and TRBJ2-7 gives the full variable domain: GAGVSQSPRYKVTKRGQDVALRCDPISGHVSLYWYRQALGQGPEFLTYFNYEAQQDKSGLPNDRFSAERPEGSISTLTIQRTEQRDSAMYRCASSLKGDGSEQYFGPGTRLTVT.

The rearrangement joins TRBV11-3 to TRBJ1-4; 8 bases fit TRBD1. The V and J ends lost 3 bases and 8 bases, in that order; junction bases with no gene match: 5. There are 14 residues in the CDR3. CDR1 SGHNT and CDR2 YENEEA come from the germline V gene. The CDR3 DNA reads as TGTGCCAGCAGCTTCACCCCAGGGGGCGAAAAACTGTTTTTT. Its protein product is CASSFTPGGEKLFF.

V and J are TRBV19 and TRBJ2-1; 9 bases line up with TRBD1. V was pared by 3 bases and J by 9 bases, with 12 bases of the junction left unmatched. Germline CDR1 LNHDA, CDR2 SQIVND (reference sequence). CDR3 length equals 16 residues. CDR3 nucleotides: TGTGCCAGTAGTATCTCCGGGACAGGGTATTTCAGTGAGCAGTTCTTC. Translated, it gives CASSISGTGYFSEQFF. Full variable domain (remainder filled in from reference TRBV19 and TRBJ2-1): DGGITQSPKYLFRKEGQNVTLSCEQNLNHDAMYWYRQDPGQGLRLIYYSQIVNDFQKGDIAEGYSVSREKKESFPLTVTSAQKNPTAFYLCASSISGTGYFSEQFFGPGTRLTVL.

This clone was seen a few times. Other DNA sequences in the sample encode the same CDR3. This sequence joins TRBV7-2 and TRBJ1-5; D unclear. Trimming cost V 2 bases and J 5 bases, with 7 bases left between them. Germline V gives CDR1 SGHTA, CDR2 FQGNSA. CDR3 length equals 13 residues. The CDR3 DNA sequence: TGTGCCAGCAGCTTAAAGGGTGATCAGCCCCAGCATTTT. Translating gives CASSLKGDQPQHF.

The CDR3 here is CASSPKSGTLHF. Written as DNA, the CDR3 is TGTGCCAGCAGCCCTAAATCGGGGACCCTCCACTTT. This sequence joins TRBV5-8 and TRBJ1-6; D not certain. V lost 4 bases to trimming and J lost 14 bases, with 13 bases between them. CDR1 is SGHTS and CDR2 is YDEGEE in the germline V gene. This CDR3 spans 12 amino acids. Supplemented by reference TRBV5-8 and TRBJ1-6, the full variable domain reads EAGVTQSPTHLIKTRGQQATLRCSPISGHTSVYWYQQALGLGLQFLLWYDEGEERNRGNFPPRFSGRQFPNYSSELNVNALELEDSALYLCASSPKSGTLHFGNGTRLTVT.

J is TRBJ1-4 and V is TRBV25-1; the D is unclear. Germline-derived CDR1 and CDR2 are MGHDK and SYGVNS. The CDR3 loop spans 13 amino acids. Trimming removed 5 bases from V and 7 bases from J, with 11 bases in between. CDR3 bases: TGTGCCAGCAGTTGGGTCTTGGGTGAAAAACTGTTTTTT. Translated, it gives CASSWVLGEKLFF.

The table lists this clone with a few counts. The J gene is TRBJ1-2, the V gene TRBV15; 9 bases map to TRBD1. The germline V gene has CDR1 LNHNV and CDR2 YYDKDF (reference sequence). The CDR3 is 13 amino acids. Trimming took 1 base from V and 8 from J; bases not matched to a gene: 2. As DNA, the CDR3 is TGTGCCACCAGCAGAGCGACAGGGGGGGGCTACACCTTC. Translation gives CATSRATGGGYTF.

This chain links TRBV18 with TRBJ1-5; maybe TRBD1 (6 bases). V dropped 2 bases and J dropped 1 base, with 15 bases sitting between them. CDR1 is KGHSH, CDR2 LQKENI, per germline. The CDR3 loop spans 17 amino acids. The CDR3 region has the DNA TGTGCCAGCTCACCATCGAGTTCTACAGGGAGCAATCAGCCCCAGCATTTT. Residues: CASSPSSSTGSNQPQHF.

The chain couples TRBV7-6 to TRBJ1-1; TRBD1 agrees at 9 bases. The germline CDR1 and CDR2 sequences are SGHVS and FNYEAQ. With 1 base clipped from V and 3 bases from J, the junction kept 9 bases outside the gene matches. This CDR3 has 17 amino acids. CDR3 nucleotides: TGTGCCAGCAGCTTAGTGGGACAGGGCCCTTTGGACACTGAAGCTTTCTTT. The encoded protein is CASSLVGQGPLDTEAFF.

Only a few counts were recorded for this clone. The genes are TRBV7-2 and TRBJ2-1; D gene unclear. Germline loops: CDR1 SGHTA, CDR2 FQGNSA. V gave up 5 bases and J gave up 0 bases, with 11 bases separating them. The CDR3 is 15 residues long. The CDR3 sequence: CASSVSQSSYNEQFF. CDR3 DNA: TGTGCCAGCAGCGTCTCCCAGAGCTCCTACAATGAGCAGTTCTTC. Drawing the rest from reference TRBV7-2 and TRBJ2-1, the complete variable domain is GAGVSQSPSNKVTEKGKDVELRCDPISGHTALYWYRQSLGQGLEFLIYFQGNSAPDKSGLPSDRFSAERTGGSVSTLTIQRTQQEDSAVYLCASSVSQSSYNEQFFGPGTRLTVL.

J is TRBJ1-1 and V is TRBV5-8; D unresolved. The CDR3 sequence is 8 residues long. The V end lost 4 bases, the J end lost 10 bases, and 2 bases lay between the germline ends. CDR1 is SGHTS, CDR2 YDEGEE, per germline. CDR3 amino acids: CASSRAFF. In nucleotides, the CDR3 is TGTGCCAGCAGCCGAGCTTTCTTT. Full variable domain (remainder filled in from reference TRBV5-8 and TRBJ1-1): EAGVTQSPTHLIKTRGQQATLRCSPISGHTSVYWYQQALGLGLQFLLWYDEGEERNRGNFPPRFSGRQFPNYSSELNVNALELEDSALYLCASSRAFFGQGTRLTVV.

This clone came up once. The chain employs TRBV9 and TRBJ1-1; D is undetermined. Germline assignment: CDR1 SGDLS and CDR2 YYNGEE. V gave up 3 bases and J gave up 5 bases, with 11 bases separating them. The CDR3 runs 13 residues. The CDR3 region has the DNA TGTGCCAGCAGCGCCTCGCAGACAACTGAAGCTTTCTTT. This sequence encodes CASSASQTTEAFF.

CDR3 sequence (DNA): TGTGCCACCAGCAGAGTCGGGACTAGCGGGACCCTAATGTTCTTC. Amino acid sequence: CATSRVGTSGTLMFF. The rearrangement uses TRBV15 and TRBJ2-1, with 13 bases matching TRBD2. Germline V CDR1 and CDR2: LNHNV, YYDKDF (reference sequence). V dropped 1 base and J dropped 15; count of bases not matched to a gene: 9. This CDR3 is built from 15 residues.

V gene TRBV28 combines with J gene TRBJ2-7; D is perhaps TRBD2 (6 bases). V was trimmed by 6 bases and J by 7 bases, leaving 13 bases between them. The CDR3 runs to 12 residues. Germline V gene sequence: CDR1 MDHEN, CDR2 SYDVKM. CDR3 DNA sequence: TGTGCCAGCAGCCCAGCGGGTCGGGAGCAGTACTTC. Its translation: CASSPAGREQYF.

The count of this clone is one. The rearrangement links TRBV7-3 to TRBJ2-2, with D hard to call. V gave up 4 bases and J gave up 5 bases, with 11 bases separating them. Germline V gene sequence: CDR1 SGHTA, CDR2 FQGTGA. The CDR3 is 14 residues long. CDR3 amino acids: CASSSPGLTGELFF. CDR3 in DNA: TGTGCCAGCAGCTCGCCCGGGCTAACCGGGGAGCTGTTTTTT.

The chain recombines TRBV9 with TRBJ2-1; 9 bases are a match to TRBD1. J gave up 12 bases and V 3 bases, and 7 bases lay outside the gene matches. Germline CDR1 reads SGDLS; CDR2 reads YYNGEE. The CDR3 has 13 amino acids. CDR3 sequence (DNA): TGTGCCAGCAGCGGGGGGACAGGGTCAGGGCAGTTCTTC. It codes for CASSGGTGSGQFF.

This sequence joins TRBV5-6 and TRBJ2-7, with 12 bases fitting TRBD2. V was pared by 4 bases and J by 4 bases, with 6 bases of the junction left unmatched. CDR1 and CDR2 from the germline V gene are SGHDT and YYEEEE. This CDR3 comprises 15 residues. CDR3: CASSTGLAGYYEQYF. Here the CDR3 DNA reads TGTGCCAGCAGCACCGGACTAGCGGGATATTACGAGCAGTACTTC.

The CDR3 spells CASSPGTVAFF. The CDR3, as DNA: TGTGCCAGCAGCCCTGGAACGGTGGCTTTCTTT. The chain recombines TRBV7-2 with TRBJ1-1; D is ambiguous. V gave up 5 bases and J gave up 11 bases, with 12 bases separating them. Germline values: CDR1 SGHTA, CDR2 FQGNSA. This CDR3 contains 11 residues.

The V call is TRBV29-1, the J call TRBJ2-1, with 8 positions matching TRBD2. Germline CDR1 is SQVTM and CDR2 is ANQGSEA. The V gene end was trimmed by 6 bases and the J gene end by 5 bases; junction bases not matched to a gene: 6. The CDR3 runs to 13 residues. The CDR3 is CSVVPGLDNEQFF. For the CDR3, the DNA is TGCAGCGTCGTCCCGGGACTAGACAATGAGCAGTTCTTC.